In this sample, the clone carrying this TCR beta chain turned up once. The antigen is unknown. This CDR3 is 16 amino acids long. V gave up 4 bases and J gave up 0 bases; unmatched junction bases: 7. CDR1 is MNHEY and CDR2 is SMNVEV in the germline V gene (reference sequence). CD45RO-negative, CCR7-selected cells formed the naive CD8 fraction, which excluded terminally differentiated effector memory CD45RA+ cells. The study drew all its donors from Caucasian adults living in Nashville, Tennessee. These data come from a study of shared clonotypes between healthy human individuals. Sequenced by immunoSEQ multiplex PCR; TCRdb stores in-frame clones only, minus some. The sample yields about 2 million clones, about 95% seen once. Study-level findings and limits: In having few donors, the study represented limited genetic and exposure-history diversity. Clonotype sharing levels among donors were expected to vary with sequencing depth.

The receptor's source is a man aged 18 to 29 in good health. Material: naive CD8+ T cells sorted from blood. The V and J genes are TRBV27 and TRBJ2-3, with TRBD1 matching over 7 bases. CDR3 sequence: CASSSDRVPSTDTQYF. CDR3 sequence (DNA): TGTGCCAGCAGTTCAGACAGGGTTCCTAGCACAGATACGCAGTATTTT.